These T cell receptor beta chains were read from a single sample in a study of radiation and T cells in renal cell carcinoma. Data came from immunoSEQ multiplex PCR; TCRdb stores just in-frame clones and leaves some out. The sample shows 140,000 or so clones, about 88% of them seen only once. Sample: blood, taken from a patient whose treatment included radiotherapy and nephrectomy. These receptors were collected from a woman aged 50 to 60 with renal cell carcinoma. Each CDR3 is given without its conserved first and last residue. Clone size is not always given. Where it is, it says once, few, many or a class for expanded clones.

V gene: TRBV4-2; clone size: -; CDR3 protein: ASSQDGQGASYGYT
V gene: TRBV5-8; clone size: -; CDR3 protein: ASRPRLALNYEQY
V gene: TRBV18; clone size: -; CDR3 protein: ASSPLETGDQPQH
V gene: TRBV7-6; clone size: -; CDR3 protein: ASSLETGYEQY
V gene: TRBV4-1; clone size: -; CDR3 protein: ASSHPGTSGVNYEQY
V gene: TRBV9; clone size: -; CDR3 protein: ASSLTSGGLYEQY
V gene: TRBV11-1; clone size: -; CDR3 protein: ASSFSHSRATYTDTQY
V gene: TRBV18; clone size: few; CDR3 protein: ASSDHRGGSYEQY
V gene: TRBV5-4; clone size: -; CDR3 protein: ASRFSGGSYNEQF
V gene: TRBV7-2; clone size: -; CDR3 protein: ASSTQPHTVGYNEQF